This T cell receptor (beta chain) emerged from a study of T-cell memory formation after mild COVID-19. A remark on this clonotype: Its antigen is currently unknown.

Whole-study findings and limits: CD4/CD8 balance characterized clones contracting day 15 to 85, and CD4+ skew characterized later expanders.

The CDR3 consists of 12 residues. Germline V CDR1 and CDR2: SGHTA, FQGNSA. V gave up 6 bases and J gave up 10 bases; unmatched junction bases: 5. TCRdb ran MiXCR on the 5' RACE reads and lists one entry per CDR3 protein. The sample holds some 440,000 distinct CDR3 sequences, roughly 23% seen once. This TCR was recovered from an adult woman who had mild COVID-19 (a few samples of this study predate the infection). Cell type and time point are not known. The sequencing input was PBMCs or a T cell subset sorted from them (not recorded which). The chain recombines TRBV7-2 with TRBJ2-1; 8 positions match TRBD2. CDR3 in amino acids: CASRGLAHEQFF. The DNA of the CDR3 is TGTGCCAGCAGAGGACTAGCACACGAGCAGTTCTTC.